The clone carrying this T cell receptor beta chain occurred many times. CDR3 length: 13 amino acids. V lost 5 bases, J lost 6 bases, and 12 bases lay in between. Looked up from germline, CDR1 is PRHDT and CDR2 is FYEKMQ (reference sequence). This record comes from a study of T cells in Graves' hyperthyroidism and ophthalmopathy. Template material for amplifying TCR beta CDR3 regions consisted of RNA transcripts. Using the HTBI primer set, a first-round RT-PCR was run on the TCR CDR3. TCRdb used MiXCR to reprocess the multiplex PCR reads, holding one entry per CDR3 protein. The repertoire includes 450,000 to 650,000 distinct CDR3 sequences, 14% of them detected once, and around 7% sits in the top ten.

Material for sequencing was blood. The sequence derives from a woman aged 18-29 years with Graves' ophthalmopathy. The rearrangement links TRBV13 to TRBJ2-3, with D perhaps assigned TRBD1 or TRBD2 (6 bases each). The CDR3 DNA reads as TGTGCCAGCAGCGCTACGGGGGCTGATACGCAGTATTTT. Protein sequence: CASSATGADTQYF.